Below, 29 T cell receptor beta chains from the same sample are listed, as sequenced in a study of shared clonotypes between healthy human individuals. Positively selected for CCR7, the CD45RO-negative cells used as naive CD8 cells excluded terminally differentiated effector memory CD45RA+ cells. Assay used: immunoSEQ multiplex PCR; TCRdb lists only in-frame clones, some missing. The sample includes about 2,100,000 clones, about 92% of them seen just once. Sequencing was carried out using naive CD8+ T cells from PBMCs. These receptors were taken from a man aged 18 to 35 in good health. Some clones in this sample may be carry-over from other donors' samples.

This chain joins TRBV29-1 and TRBJ2-1; weak D call: TRBD1 (6 bases). The CDR3 has 13 residues. V was trimmed by 3 bases and J by 5 bases, leaving 11 bases between them. Germline-derived CDR1 and CDR2 are SQVTM and ANQGSEA. CDR3 sequence (DNA): TGCAGCGTTGATGCAGGGGTCCACAATGAGCAGTTCTTC. Its protein product is CSVDAGVHNEQFF.

The chain combines TRBV18 with TRBJ2-7; 9 nucleotides agree with TRBD1. The germline V gene encodes CDR1 KGHSH and CDR2 LQKENI. The length of the CDR3 is 15 residues. V gave up 5 bases and J gave up 3 bases; unmatched junction bases: 8. This CDR3 reads CASSSTGGHYYEQYF. The CDR3 DNA reads TGTGCCAGCTCATCAACAGGGGGCCATTACTACGAGCAGTACTTC.

The rearrangement joins TRBV19 to TRBJ2-7, with 9 bases fitting TRBD2. CDR3 length equals 16 residues. CDR1 and CDR2 (germline): LNHDA, SQIVND (reference sequence). The J segment lost 0 bases and the V segment lost 3 bases, leaving 6 bases of the junction unmatched. Written as DNA, the CDR3 is TGTGCCAGTAGTATCTTTAGCGGGAGCCCCTCCTACGAGCAGTACTTC. It is translated as CASSIFSGSPSYEQYF. The entire variable domain, with the rest obtained from reference TRBV19 and TRBJ2-7, is as follows: DGGITQSPKYLFRKEGQNVTLSCEQNLNHDAMYWYRQDPGQGLRLIYYSQIVNDFQKGDIAEGYSVSREKKESFPLTVTSAQKNPTAFYLCASSIFSGSPSYEQYFGPGTRLTVT.

The rearrangement joins TRBV7-9 to TRBJ2-3; 13 bases are a match to TRBD2. V dropped 5 bases and J dropped 2; count of bases not matched to a gene: 10. Germline V gives CDR1 SEHNR, CDR2 FQNEAQ (reference sequence). This CDR3 has 18 residues. The CDR3 sequence is CASSKLAGGPGITDTQYF. The CDR3 region has the DNA TGTGCCAGCAGCAAACTAGCGGGAGGGCCGGGTATCACAGATACGCAGTATTTT.

The chain has TRBV13 and TRBJ2-7; 8 bases are a match to TRBD1. This CDR3 has 15 amino acids. The germline gives CDR1 PRHDT, CDR2 FYEKMQ (reference sequence). V was clipped by 5 bases and J by 0 bases; unmatched bases: 6. The CDR3 protein is CASSHTGGGSYEQYF. Written as DNA, the CDR3 is TGTGCCAGCAGCCACACAGGGGGTGGCTCCTACGAGCAGTACTTC.

The V gene is TRBV10-3, the J gene TRBJ2-7; TRBD1 is a possible D gene (5 bases). CDR1 is ENHRY, CDR2 SYGVKD, per germline. There are 12 residues in the CDR3. Trimming removed 0 bases at V and 6 bases at J, with 6 bases between. CDR3 DNA: TGTGCCATCAGTGAGTCGACAGTCGAGCAGTACTTC. This codes for CAISESTVEQYF.

The chain links TRBV5-6 to TRBJ2-3; possible D gene TRBD2, 6 bases. V shed 0 bases and J shed 7 bases, with 12 bases lying between them. The CDR3 consists of 14 residues. Germline V lookup: CDR1 SGHDT, CDR2 YYEEEE. The CDR3, as DNA: TGTGCCAGCAGCTTGGGGGGGACTGCTTATACGCAGTATTTT. Translated, it gives CASSLGGTAYTQYF. The full variable domain, with the rest looked up from reference TRBV5-6 and TRBJ2-3, is DAGVTQSPTHLIKTRGQQVTLRCSPKSGHDTVSWYQQALGQGPQFIFQYYEEEERQRGNFPDRFSGHQFPNYSSELNVNALLLGDSALYLCASSLGGTAYTQYFGPGTRLTVL.

The rearrangement links TRBV9 to TRBJ2-7, with unresolved D. The ends were cut back, 4 bases at V and 5 bases at J, with 13 bases in the middle. Germline V CDR1 and CDR2: SGDLS, YYNGEE. The CDR3 totals 13 residues. CDR3 DNA sequence: TGTGCCAGCAGCACCCCCCCTGGGAACGAGCAGTACTTC. It codes for CASSTPPGNEQYF. The full variable domain, with the rest looked up from reference TRBV9 and TRBJ2-7, is DSGVTQTPKHLITATGQRVTLRCSPRSGDLSVYWYQQSLDQGLQFLIQYYNGEERAKGNILERFSAQQFPDLHSELNLSSLELGDSALYFCASSTPPGNEQYFGPGTRLTVT.

This sequence joins TRBV19 and TRBJ2-1; D unresolved. V was shortened by 3 bases and J by 2 bases, with 8 bases between the two germline ends. The CDR3 covers 14 residues. From germline, CDR1 is LNHDA and CDR2 SQIVND (reference sequence). The CDR3 spells CASSITGTYNEQFF. The CDR3 coding sequence is TGTGCCAGTAGTATTACGGGTACCTACAATGAGCAGTTCTTC. The whole variable domain, filled in from reference TRBV19 and TRBJ2-1, reads DGGITQSPKYLFRKEGQNVTLSCEQNLNHDAMYWYRQDPGQGLRLIYYSQIVNDFQKGDIAEGYSVSREKKESFPLTVTSAQKNPTAFYLCASSITGTYNEQFFGPGTRLTVL.

The genes are TRBV7-9 and TRBJ2-7, with D possibly TRBD2 on 6 matching bases. Germline V gene sequence: CDR1 SEHNR, CDR2 FQNEAQ (reference sequence). This CDR3 has 14 amino acids. V was trimmed by 5 bases and J by 1 base, leaving 12 bases between them. The chain's CDR3 is CASSRGGNSYEQYF. Written as DNA, the CDR3 is TGTGCCAGCAGCCGCGGAGGGAATTCCTACGAGCAGTACTTC.

The gene calls are TRBV7-3 and TRBJ1-1; D is uncertain. Germline CDR1 SGHTA, CDR2 FQGTGA. The CDR3 has 18 amino acids. V lost 4 bases to trimming and J lost 1 base, with 22 bases between them. CDR3 protein: CASSSFNLLGLPNTEAFF. DNA for the CDR3: TGTGCCAGCAGCTCTTTTAACTTATTAGGACTGCCGAACACTGAAGCTTTCTTT.

This rearrangement joins TRBV9 to TRBJ2-3; TRBD2 agrees at 7 bases. Germline assignment: CDR1 SGDLS and CDR2 YYNGEE. The J segment lost 6 bases and the V segment lost 0 bases, leaving 7 bases of the junction unmatched. The CDR3 contains 15 residues. The CDR3 protein is CASSVAGTSDDTQYF. DNA of the CDR3: TGTGCCAGCAGCGTAGCCGGAACTAGCGACGATACGCAGTATTTT.

CDR3 sequence (DNA): TGTGCCAGTAGGGTTTCGGGAGGGTCTGGTACTGAAGCTTTCTTT. This encodes CASRVSGGSGTEAFF. The chain links TRBV19 to TRBJ1-1; D unresolved. The CDR3 is made up of 15 amino acids. The V gene's germline CDR1 is LNHDA and CDR2 SQIVND (reference sequence). V lost 6 bases, J lost 5 bases, and 19 bases lay in between.

The chain uses TRBV6-1 and TRBJ1-4; 7 bases are shared with TRBD1. The CDR3 totals 18 residues. CDR1 is MNHNS, CDR2 SASEGT, per germline. The V and J ends lost 3 bases and 6 bases, in that order; junction bases with no gene match: 16. Written as DNA, the CDR3 is TGTGCCAGCAGTGATGACAGGGCCCTCCGTCGTCAATATGAAAAACTGTTTTTT. Protein product: CASSDDRALRRQYEKLFF.

This chain's CDR3 is CASSHGPQAGQETQYF. CDR3 sequence (DNA): TGTGCCAGCAGCCATGGCCCCCAGGCGGGCCAAGAGACCCAGTACTTC. The rearrangement links TRBV7-9 to TRBJ2-5; a weak D match, TRBD2 (5 bases). The CDR3 consists of 16 residues. Trimming left V 5 bases short and J 1 base short, with 17 bases between. Germline CDR1 SEHNR, CDR2 FQNEAQ (reference sequence).

V and J are TRBV7-9 and TRBJ2-1; D is possibly TRBD2 (5 bases). Germline values: CDR1 SEHNR, CDR2 FQNEAQ (reference sequence). CDR3 length: 14 residues. V was shortened by 1 base and J by 8 bases, with 12 bases between the two germline ends. The CDR3 nucleotides read TGTGCCAGCAGCTTAGGTTCCGGGGTTGATGAGCAGTTCTTC. This encodes CASSLGSGVDEQFF.

V and J are TRBV7-8 and TRBJ1-1; D is undetermined. The CDR3 covers 14 residues. V was trimmed by 0 bases and J by 1 base, leaving 6 bases between them. Germline V gives CDR1 SGHVS, CDR2 FQNEAQ. Written as DNA, the CDR3 is TGTGCCAGCAGCTTAGCCTTGGGGAACACTGAAGCTTTCTTT. Its protein is CASSLALGNTEAFF.

CDR3 in DNA: TGTGCCAGCTCGGGGACAGACTCTCAAGAGACCCAGTACTTC. This encodes CASSGTDSQETQYF. The genes are TRBV18 and TRBJ2-5, with 7 positions matching TRBD1. CDR3 size: 14 residues. V was pared by 6 bases and J by 2 bases, with 6 bases of the junction left unmatched. Germline values: CDR1 KGHSH, CDR2 LQKENI.

The chain uses TRBV14 and TRBJ2-7; D not resolved. V was pared by 0 bases and J by 2 bases, with 5 bases between. In germline, CDR1 is SGHDN, CDR2 FVKESK. This CDR3 is built from 13 residues. The CDR3 bases are TGTGCCAGCAGCCAAGAAACCCCCTACGAGCAGTACTTC. As protein: CASSQETPYEQYF.

V usage is TRBV27 and J usage is TRBJ1-1, with D hard to call. Germline V gene data show CDR1 as MNHEY and CDR2 as SMNVEV (reference sequence). This CDR3 contains 11 residues. V lost 8 bases, J lost 5 bases, and 9 bases lay in between. CDR3 loop: CASRERTEAFF. The CDR3 DNA reads as TGTGCCAGCCGAGAGCGGACTGAAGCTTTCTTT.

CDR3 bases: TGTGCCAGCAGTACCCCCAGGGTACCCTCTGGGGCCAACGTCCTGACTTTC. It translates to CASSTPRVPSGANVLTF. V usage is TRBV28 and J usage is TRBJ2-6; a weak D match, TRBD1 (5 bases). The V end lost 5 bases, the J end lost 0 bases, and 14 bases lay between the germline ends. Per germline, CDR1 MDHEN and CDR2 SYDVKM. The CDR3 sequence is 17 residues long.

The chain joins TRBV27 to TRBJ1-5, with D perhaps matching TRBD1 (5 bases). Trimming removed 9 bases from V and 1 base from J, with 13 bases in between. The germline V gene has CDR1 MNHEY and CDR2 SMNVEV (reference sequence). The length of the CDR3 is 14 residues. CDR3 nucleotides: TGTGCCAGTCGCCTGGGGGTCAGCAATCAGCCCCAGCATTTT. Amino acids: CASRLGVSNQPQHF.

V gene TRBV7-2 combines with J gene TRBJ2-7; TRBD2 aligns across 10 bases. This CDR3 has 15 residues. Germline trimming cut 5 bases from V and 2 bases from J; bases unmatched to any gene: 6. The V gene's germline CDR1 is SGHTA and CDR2 FQGNSA. This CDR3 is CASSGSSGSPYEQYF. The CDR3 DNA follows: TGTGCCAGCAGCGGCTCTAGCGGGAGTCCCTACGAGCAGTACTTC.

The chain couples TRBV2 to TRBJ1-4; tentative D call: TRBD1 (6 bases). This CDR3 comprises 14 residues. The germline gives CDR1 SNHLY, CDR2 FYNNEI. The V end was cut by 6 bases, the J end by 4 bases, with 12 bases between. The CDR3 coding sequence is TGTGCCAGCAGAAAAGGGGGGATTAATGAAAAACTGTTTTTT. Encoded protein: CASRKGGINEKLFF.

The chain employs TRBV9 and TRBJ1-2, with unresolved D. The CDR3 has 15 amino acids. V shed 0 bases and J shed 6 bases, with 15 bases lying between them. Germline V gene data show CDR1 as SGDLS and CDR2 as YYNGEE. For the CDR3, the DNA is TGTGCCAGCAGCGTAGCACCCGGACCTAGCAATGGCTACACCTTC. Its translation: CASSVAPGPSNGYTF.

The rearrangement joins TRBV13 to TRBJ2-7, with 11 nucleotides matching TRBD2. The ends lost 1 base at V and 0 bases at J; junction bases unmatched: 5. The CDR3 is 17 residues long. Per germline, CDR1 PRHDT and CDR2 FYEKMQ (reference sequence). DNA for the CDR3: TGTGCCAGCAGCTTAGTCCCTGGACTAGCGGGCTCCTACGAGCAGTACTTC. Translation: CASSLVPGLAGSYEQYF.

V gene TRBV7-3 combines with J gene TRBJ2-3; 7 nucleotides align to TRBD2. CDR3 length equals 17 residues. J was trimmed by 9 bases and V by 3 bases; bases with no gene match: 18. The germline V gene has CDR1 SGHTA and CDR2 FQGTGA. CDR3 amino acids: CASSFLSSGNGKDTQYF. CDR3 nucleotide sequence: TGTGCCAGCAGCTTTCTTTCCAGCGGGAATGGTAAAGACACGCAGTATTTT.

In this sample, this clone turned up once. The chain couples TRBV9 to TRBJ1-3; D remains ambiguous. The germline gives CDR1 SGDLS, CDR2 YYNGEE. The CDR3 sequence is 15 residues long. The V end lost 1 base, the J end lost 0 bases, and 8 bases lay between the germline ends. For the CDR3, the DNA is TGTGCCAGCAGCGTACAAGGCCTCTCTGGAAACACCATATATTTT. Encoded protein: CASSVQGLSGNTIYF. Looking up the rest from reference TRBV9 and TRBJ1-3 gives the full variable domain: DSGVTQTPKHLITATGQRVTLRCSPRSGDLSVYWYQQSLDQGLQFLIQYYNGEERAKGNILERFSAQQFPDLHSELNLSSLELGDSALYFCASSVQGLSGNTIYFGEGSWLTVV.

In its sample, this clone was seen a few times. Other DNA sequences in the same sample also yield this CDR3. V gene TRBV7-9 combines with J gene TRBJ1-1, with D hard to call. Trimming stripped 1 base from V and 1 base from J, with 7 bases between. Germline V lookup: CDR1 SEHNR, CDR2 FQNEAQ (reference sequence). The CDR3 length is 14 residues. The CDR3 reads CASSLVGPNTEAFF. CDR3 nucleotides: TGTGCCAGCAGCTTAGTTGGGCCGAACACTGAAGCTTTCTTT.